The T cell receptor (beta chain) described here comes from a study of T cell repertoires in cytomegalovirus infection. Study as a whole: Shared public TCR beta signatures pointed to both CMV infection and a matching HLA type.

The CDR3 runs 17 residues. V lost 5 bases, J lost 0 bases, and 14 bases lay in between. Findings and caveats of the study: Ex vivo responses were dominated by HLA-C-restricted CMV-specific TCR beta clonotypes.

TCRdb recomputed calls from the reads with MiXCR, one row per CDR3 protein. The sample holds about 890,000 distinct CDR3 sequences, around 29% seen once. Concerning this clonotype: Its antigen is as yet unknown.

The clonotype comes from a human donor in good health (CMV status not recorded). Some clones in this sample may be carry-over from other donors' samples. The starting material was cultured CD8+ T cells from PBMCs, obtained from culture after CMV antigen stimulation. The chain is built from TRBV12-3 or TRBV12-4 and TRBJ1-6, with D perhaps TRBD1 (5 bases). DNA of the CDR3: TGTGCCAGCAGTCCGGACACCCTTTTCTCCTATAATTCACCCCTCCACTTT. This translates into CASSPDTLFSYNSPLHF.